This TCR beta chain was obtained from a study of T cells in Graves' hyperthyroidism and ophthalmopathy. Inclusion characteristics of ophthalmopathy patients comprised a Clinical Activity Score of at least 3, a NOSPECS grade of at least 4, and duration under 3 months. Uncontrolled infections, other autoimmune diseases, pregnancy or lactation led to exclusion of patients. Germline-derived CDR1 and CDR2 are SGDLS and YYNGEE. CDR3 length: 19 amino acids. After removal of 4 bases from V and 3 bases from J, the junction contained 12 bases not matched to a gene. RNA transcripts provided the source from which TCR beta CDR3 regions were amplified. TCR CDR3 underwent first-round RT-PCR with the HTBI primer set. TCRdb processed the multiplex PCR reads anew with MiXCR; each CDR3 protein has one entry. The sample contains 300,000 to 450,000 distinct CDR3 sequences, approximately 17% of which appear only once.

Input material: blood. The chain couples TRBV9 to TRBJ2-1; 14 bases align to TRBD2. The origin of this receptor is a man aged 18 to 29 with Graves' ophthalmopathy. This CDR3 reads CASSRLGLAGGGDYNEQFF. CDR3 coding DNA: TGTGCCAGCAGCAGACTTGGACTAGCGGGAGGTGGAGACTACAATGAGCAGTTCTTC.